A single sample is the source of the 11 T cell receptor beta chains below, sequenced in a study of identical twins. TCRdb re-called the 5' RACE reads through MiXCR, storing one row per CDR3 protein. The table includes about 220,000 distinct CDR3 sequences, around 6.9% detected once. This sample was shared with a second study, whose subject was yellow fever vaccine responses in identical twins.

The sequenced sample consisted of memory (CD45RO+) T cells sorted from blood. The receptors were sampled from a woman aged 18-35 years in good health.

This clonotype was observed many times. The gene calls are TRBV5-1 and TRBJ2-7; D remains ambiguous. The CDR3 consists of 15 residues. Germline V lookup: CDR1 SGHRS, CDR2 YFSETQ. Trimming left V 0 bases short and J 2 bases short, with 12 bases between. DNA for the CDR3: TGCGCCAGCAGCTTGGACGGGTTCCAGGCCTACGAGCAGTACTTC. Translated: CASSLDGFQAYEQYF.

This clonotype was seen a handful of times. The rearrangement links TRBV7-6 to TRBJ1-4; a possible D gene is TRBD1 (5 bases). CDR1 SGHVS and CDR2 FNYEAQ come from the germline V gene. The CDR3 is made up of 16 amino acids. V was shortened by 4 bases and J by 5 bases, with 17 bases between the two germline ends. The CDR3 reads CASSSPPGAKNEKLFF. CDR3 coding DNA: TGTGCCAGCAGCTCACCCCCCGGGGCCAAGAATGAAAAACTGTTTTTT. The entire variable domain, with the rest obtained from reference TRBV7-6 and TRBJ1-4, is as follows: GAGVSQSPRYKVTKRGQDVALRCDPISGHVSLYWYRQALGQGPEFLTYFNYEAQQDKSGLPNDRFSAERPEGSISTLTIQRTEQRDSAMYRCASSSPPGAKNEKLFFGSGTQLSVL.

This clonotype was observed a handful of times. The V gene is TRBV7-2, the J gene TRBJ2-1; D unclear. V lost 2 bases and J lost 8, with 10 bases in between. The CDR3 contains 13 residues. Germline lookup yields CDR1 SGHTA and CDR2 FQGNSA. The DNA of the CDR3 is TGTGCCAGCAGCTTAAGGTTCGGGCATGAGCAGTTCTTC. This gives the protein CASSLRFGHEQFF.

The rearrangement uses TRBV3-1 and TRBJ2-5; D perhaps matches TRBD1 (7 bases). V dropped 0 bases and J dropped 7 bases, with 30 bases sitting between them. The CDR3 extends over 20 amino acids. The germline CDR1 and CDR2 sequences are LGHDT and YNNKEL (reference sequence). CDR3 DNA sequence: TGTGCCAGCAGCCAAGAGCGGGAAGAGGGGGCAGGGTTTGACCTAGGGACCCAGTACTTC. Its translation is CASSQEREEGAGFDLGTQYF.

The chain uses TRBV20-1 and TRBJ2-7; TRBD1 might be the D (6 bases). Germline V lookup: CDR1 DFQATT, CDR2 SNEGSKA (reference sequence). The CDR3 extends over 11 amino acids. V was shortened by 6 bases and J by 2 bases, with 8 bases between the two germline ends. The CDR3: CSAEGAYEQYF. The CDR3 coding sequence is TGCAGTGCAGAGGGGGCCTACGAGCAGTACTTC.

Only a few counts were recorded for this clonotype. The chain employs TRBV2 and TRBJ1-5, with D unresolved. The germline CDR1 and CDR2 sequences are SNHLY and FYNNEI. CDR3 length equals 14 residues. V was cut by 4 bases and J by 1 base, with 8 bases left in between. The CDR3 here is CASSGATSNQPQHF. The DNA of the CDR3 is TGTGCCAGCAGTGGGGCAACCAGCAATCAGCCCCAGCATTTT.

This clonotype was observed at least ten times. A much larger clone differs from this one at a single base, so this may be a read error. The genes are TRBV11-2 and TRBJ2-3; D gene unclear. Germline-derived CDR1 and CDR2 are SGHAT and FQNNGV. The CDR3 totals 12 residues. The V and J ends lost 3 bases and 1 base respectively, with 2 bases between them. This CDR3 reads CASSFRTDTQYF. DNA for the CDR3: TGTGCCAGCAGCTTCCGCACAGATACGCAGTATTTT.

Concerning this clonotype itself: It may be a read error: a sequence one base away is much more abundant. This chain uses TRBV20-1 with TRBJ2-7, with a possible D match to TRBD2 (6 bases). V was trimmed by 5 bases and J by 0 bases, leaving 11 bases between them. CDR1 and CDR2 from the germline V gene are DFQATT and SNEGSKA (reference sequence). There are 13 residues in the CDR3. DNA of the CDR3: TGCAGTGCTGGATGGGACTGCTCCTACGAGCAGTACTTC. Protein product: CSAGWDCSYEQYF.

The chain carries TRBV28 and TRBJ2-7; no clear D. The CDR3 has 14 amino acids. Trimming took 3 bases from V and 2 from J, leaving 11 bases between them. Per germline, CDR1 MDHEN and CDR2 SYDVKM. CDR3 nucleotides: TGTGCCAGCAGTTTGCAGGCCCCAACCTACGAGCAGTACTTC. Protein sequence: CASSLQAPTYEQYF.

This clonotype appeared many times. The chain has TRBV6-6 and TRBJ1-5, with D tentatively TRBD1 (6 bases). In germline, CDR1 is MNHNY, CDR2 SVGAGI (reference sequence). This CDR3 spans 12 amino acids. Trimming pared 10 bases from V and 9 bases from J, leaving 16 bases between. This chain's CDR3 is CATATGEGPQHF. DNA for the CDR3: TGTGCCACCGCGACAGGAGAGGGGCCCCAGCATTTT.

This clonotype was recorded at least ten times. V gene TRBV4-3 combines with J gene TRBJ2-6; D unresolved. Germline values: CDR1 LGHNA, CDR2 YSLEER. This CDR3 region has 16 residues. Deletions cut 0 bases from V and 4 bases from J, with 10 bases between. The CDR3 reads CASSQDSGWGANVLTF. Here the CDR3 DNA reads TGCGCCAGCAGCCAAGATTCCGGGTGGGGGGCCAACGTCCTGACTTTC.